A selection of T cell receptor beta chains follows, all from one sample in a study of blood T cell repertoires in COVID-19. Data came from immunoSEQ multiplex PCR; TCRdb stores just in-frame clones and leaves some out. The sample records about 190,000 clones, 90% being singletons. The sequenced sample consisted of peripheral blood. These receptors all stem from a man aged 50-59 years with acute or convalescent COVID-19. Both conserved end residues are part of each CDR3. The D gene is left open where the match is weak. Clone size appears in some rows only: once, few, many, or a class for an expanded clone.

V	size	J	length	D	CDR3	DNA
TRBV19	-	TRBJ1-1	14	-	CASSPRGGNTEAFF	TGTGCCAGTAGTCCACGAGGTGGGAACACTGAAGCTTTCTTT
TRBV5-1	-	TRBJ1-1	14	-	CASSLAGGYTEAFF	TGCGCCAGCAGCTTGGCTGGAGGATACACTGAAGCTTTCTTT
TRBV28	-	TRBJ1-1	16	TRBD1	CASTIWGGQANTEAFF	TGTGCCAGCACCATATGGGGTGGACAGGCCAACACTGAAGCTTTCTTT
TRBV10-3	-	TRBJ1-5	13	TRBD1	CAIRFDRDQPQHF	TGTGCCATCAGATTTGACAGGGATCAGCCCCAGCATTTT
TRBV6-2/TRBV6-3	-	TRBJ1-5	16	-	CASSYSLGGLGQPQHF	TGTGCCAGCAGTTACTCACTTGGGGGCTTAGGTCAGCCCCAGCATTTT
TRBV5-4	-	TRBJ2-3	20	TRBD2	CASSLFVRSGRASGTDTQYF	TGTGCCAGCAGCTTGTTCGTTCGTAGCGGGAGGGCCTCGGGCACAGATACGCAGTATTTT
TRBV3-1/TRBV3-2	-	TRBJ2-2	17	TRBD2	CASSQGPSGVETGELFF	TGTGCCAGCAGCCAAGGCCCCAGCGGGGTAGAAACCGGGGAGCTGTTTTTT
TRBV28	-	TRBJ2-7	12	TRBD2	CASRLGGGEQYF	TGTGCCAGCAGGCTGGGGGGGGGCGAGCAGTACTTC
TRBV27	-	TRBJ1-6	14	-	CASSFWGDNSPLHF	TGTGCCAGCAGTTTCTGGGGGGATAATTCACCCCTCCACTTT
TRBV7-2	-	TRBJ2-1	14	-	CASSPWDTVNEQFF	TGTGCCAGCAGCCCCTGGGACACAGTAAATGAGCAGTTCTTC
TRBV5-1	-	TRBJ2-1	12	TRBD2	CASSQAGNEQFF	TGCGCCAGCAGCCAAGCGGGGAATGAGCAGTTCTTC
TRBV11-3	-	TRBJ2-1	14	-	CASSLGDSYNEQLF	TGTGCCAGCAGCTTGGGAGACTCCTACAATGAGCAGCTCTTC
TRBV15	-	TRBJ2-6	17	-	CATSRGRSSSGANVLTF	TGTGCCACCAGCAGAGGGCGGAGTTCCTCTGGGGCCAACGTCCTGACTTTC
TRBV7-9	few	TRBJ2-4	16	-	CASSLASGLAKNIQYF	TGTGCCAGCAGCTTAGCTTCGGGGTTAGCCAAAAACATTCAGTACTTC
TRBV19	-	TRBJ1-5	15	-	CASSIVRVNNQPQHF	TGTGCCAGTAGTATAGTCAGGGTGAACAATCAGCCCCAGCATTTT
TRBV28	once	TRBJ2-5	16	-	CASSLGGGGYQETQYF	TGTGCCAGCAGTTTAGGAGGGGGCGGGTACCAAGAGACCCAGTACTTC
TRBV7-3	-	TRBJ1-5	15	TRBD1	CASSLTGDRNQPQHF	TGTGCCAGCAGCTTAACTGGGGACAGAAATCAGCCCCAGCATTTT
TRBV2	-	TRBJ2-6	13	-	CASTSSGANVLTF	TGTGCCAGCACCAGCTCTGGGGCCAACGTCCTGACTTTC
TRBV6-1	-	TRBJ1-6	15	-	CASSEVGSYNSPLHF	TGTGCCAGCAGTGAAGTGGGGAGCTATAATTCACCCCTCCACTTT
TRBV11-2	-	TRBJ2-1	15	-	CASSLGGAVRNEQFF	TGTGCCAGCAGCTTAGGCGGGGCCGTTAGAAATGAGCAGTTCTTC
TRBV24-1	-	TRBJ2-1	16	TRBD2	CATSDPGLAGVNEQFF	TGTGCCACCAGTGACCCGGGACTAGCGGGGGTCAATGAGCAGTTCTTC
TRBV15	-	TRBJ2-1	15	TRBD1	CATSLGTGGADEQFF	TGTGCCACCAGCCTCGGGACAGGCGGTGCCGATGAGCAGTTCTTC
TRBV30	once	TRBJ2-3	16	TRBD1	CAWRPDRGQGTDTQYF	TGTGCCTGGAGGCCCGACAGGGGGCAAGGGACAGATACGCAGTATTTT
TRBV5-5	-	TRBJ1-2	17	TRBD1	CASSLALGGQGDYGYTF	TGTGCCAGCAGCTTGGCCCTAGGGGGACAGGGTGATTATGGCTACACCTTC
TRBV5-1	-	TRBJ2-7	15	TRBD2	CASSVGLAGSYEQYF	TGCGCCAGCAGCGTGGGACTAGCGGGCTCCTACGAGCAGTACTTC
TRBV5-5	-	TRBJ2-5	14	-	CASSLRGLGETQYF	TGTGCCAGCAGCTTGAGGGGTTTAGGAGAGACCCAGTACTTC
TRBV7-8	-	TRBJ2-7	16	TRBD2	CASSFGLGTSGTEQYF	TGTGCCAGCAGCTTCGGGTTAGGGACTAGCGGGACCGAGCAGTACTTC
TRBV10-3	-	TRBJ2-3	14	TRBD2	CAMASGSSTDTQYF	TGTGCCATGGCTAGCGGCTCTAGCACAGATACGCAGTATTTT
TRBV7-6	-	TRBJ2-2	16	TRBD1	CASSKTGQTNTGELFF	TGTGCCAGCAGCAAGACGGGACAGACGAACACCGGGGAGCTGTTTTTT
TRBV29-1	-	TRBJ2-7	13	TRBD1	CSVVGTGIVEQYF	TGCAGCGTTGTTGGGACAGGGATCGTTGAGCAGTACTTC
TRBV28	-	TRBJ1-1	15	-	CASSPAGGMNTEAFF	TGTGCCAGCAGCCCTGCCGGGGGGATGAACACTGAAGCTTTCTTT
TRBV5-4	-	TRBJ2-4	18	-	CASSLAAIQGTAKNIQYF	TGTGCCAGCAGCTTGGCCGCCATTCAGGGGACGGCCAAAAACATTCAGTACTTC
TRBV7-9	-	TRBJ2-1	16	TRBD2	CASSLAGLAVYNEQFF	TGTGCCAGCAGCTTAGCGGGACTAGCGGTCTACAATGAGCAGTTCTTC
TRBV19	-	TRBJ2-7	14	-	CASSIVGASYEQYF	TGTGCCAGTAGTATAGTGGGAGCCTCCTACGAGCAGTACTTC
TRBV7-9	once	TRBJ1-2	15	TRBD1	CASSPRDRPGYGYTF	TGTGCCAGCAGCCCCAGGGACAGACCTGGCTATGGCTACACCTTC
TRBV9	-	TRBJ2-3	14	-	CASSGTALADTQYF	TGTGCCAGCAGCGGGACTGCTCTCGCAGATACGCAGTATTTT
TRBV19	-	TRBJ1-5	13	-	CATEPKPNQPQHF	TGTGCCACCGAACCAAAGCCCAATCAGCCCCAGCATTTT
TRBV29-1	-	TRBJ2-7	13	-	CSVSVVGALEQYF	TGCAGCGTTTCAGTGGTTGGGGCTCTCGAGCAGTACTTC
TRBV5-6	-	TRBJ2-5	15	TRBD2	CASSLTSGGQETQYF	TGTGCCAGCAGCTTGACTAGCGGGGGCCAAGAGACCCAGTACTTC
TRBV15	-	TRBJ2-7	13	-	CATSPGRSIEQYF	TGTGCCACCAGTCCAGGGCGGTCTATCGAGCAGTACTTC
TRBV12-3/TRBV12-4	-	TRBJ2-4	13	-	CASSLQRQNIQYF	TGTGCCAGCAGTTTACAGCGACAAAACATTCAGTACTTC
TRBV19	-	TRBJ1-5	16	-	CASSILGGYSNQPQHF	TGTGCCAGTAGTATTCTGGGGGGATATAGCAATCAGCCCCAGCATTTT
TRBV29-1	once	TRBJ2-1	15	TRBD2	CSAGGTSGRSGAQFF	TGCAGCGCCGGAGGGACTAGCGGGAGGTCAGGGGCGCAGTTCTTC
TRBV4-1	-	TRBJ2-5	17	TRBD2	CASSQPPGLARYETQYF	TGCGCCAGCAGCCAACCCCCGGGACTAGCGCGATATGAGACCCAGTACTTC
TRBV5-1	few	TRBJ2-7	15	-	CASSLVGTPSGEQYF	TGCGCCAGCAGCTTGGTAGGCACCCCCTCGGGCGAGCAGTACTTC
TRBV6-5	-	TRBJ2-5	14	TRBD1	CASSRDWDSETQYF	TGTGCCAGCAGCCGAGACTGGGACAGTGAGACCCAGTACTTC
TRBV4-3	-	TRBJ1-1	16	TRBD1	CASSQDPAGGYTEAFF	TGCGCCAGCAGCCAAGACCCAGCAGGGGGATATACTGAAGCTTTCTTT